This T cell receptor (beta chain) was identified in a study of blood T cell repertoires in COVID-19. Study summary: The analysed material was cDNA or gDNA that came from T cells, B-cell-depleted T cells, or PBMCs.

About this clone itself: The same CDR3 can be traced to other DNA sequences in this sample.

CDR3 length: 14 amino acids. The germline V gene has CDR1 SGHNT and CDR2 YYREEE (reference sequence). The V and J ends lost 4 bases and 0 bases respectively, with 10 bases between them. Per the original data handling: Amplification of reference gene primers was used by the study to estimate nucleated cell counts. Generated by immunoSEQ multiplex PCR, the TCRdb table keeps only in-frame clones and is missing some. D and trimming come from the DNA, and the V and J calls and clone size come from that table. In the table there are tens of thousands of clones, roughly 89% of which are singletons. V usage is TRBV5-4 and J usage is TRBJ1-1, with D perhaps TRBD1 (6 bases). This sequence originates from a man aged 80 or over with acute or convalescent COVID-19. Sequencing was carried out using peripheral blood. The CDR3 reads CASSTQGLNTEAFF. The CDR3 region has the DNA TGTGCCAGCAGCACCCAGGGGTTGAACACTGAAGCTTTCTTT.